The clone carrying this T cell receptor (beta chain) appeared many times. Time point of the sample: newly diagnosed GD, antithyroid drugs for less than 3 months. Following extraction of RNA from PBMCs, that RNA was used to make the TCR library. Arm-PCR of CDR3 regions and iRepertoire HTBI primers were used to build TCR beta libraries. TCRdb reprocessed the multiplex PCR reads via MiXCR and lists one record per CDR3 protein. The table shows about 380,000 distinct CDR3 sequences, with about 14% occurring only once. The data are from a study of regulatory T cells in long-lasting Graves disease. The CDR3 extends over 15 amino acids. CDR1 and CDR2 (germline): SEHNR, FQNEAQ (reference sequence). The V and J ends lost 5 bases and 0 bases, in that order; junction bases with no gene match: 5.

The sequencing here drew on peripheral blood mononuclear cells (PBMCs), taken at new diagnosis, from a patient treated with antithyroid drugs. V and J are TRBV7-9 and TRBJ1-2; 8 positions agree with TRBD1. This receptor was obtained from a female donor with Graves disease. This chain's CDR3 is CASSMIQGANYGYTF. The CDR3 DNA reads TGTGCCAGCAGCATGATACAGGGGGCTAACTATGGCTACACCTTC.